What follows is one T cell receptor (beta chain) and its context. The antigen is unknown. This sample is drawn from a study of T cell repertoires in cytomegalovirus infection. Study-wide context: Shared public TCR beta signatures pointed to both CMV infection and a matching HLA type.

Per the germline V gene, CDR1 is SGHTA and CDR2 is FQGNSA. V lost 7 bases, J lost 0 bases, and 11 bases lay in between. CDR3 length: 14 residues. MiXCR, run by TCRdb on the reads, gives a single entry per CDR3 protein. The data show about half a million distinct CDR3 sequences, about 33% seen once. This TCR was recovered from a human donor in good health (CMV status not recorded). Some clones in this sample may be carry-over from other donors' samples. This material consisted of cultured PBMCs, taken from culture after CMV antigen stimulation. This sequence joins TRBV7-2 and TRBJ2-3; D unresolved. This CDR3 reads CASTPDPSTDTQYF. The DNA of the CDR3 is TGTGCCAGCACCCCGGACCCCAGCACAGATACGCAGTATTTT. The full variable domain, its missing parts supplied by reference TRBV7-2 and TRBJ2-3, is GAGVSQSPSNKVTEKGKDVELRCDPISGHTALYWYRQSLGQGLEFLIYFQGNSAPDKSGLPSDRFSAERTGGSVSTLTIQRTQQEDSAVYLCASTPDPSTDTQYFGPGTRLTVL.